The 19 T cell receptor beta chains reported below all come from one sample, sequenced in a study of identical twins. TCRdb re-called the 5' RACE reads with MiXCR, one entry per CDR3 protein. The sample includes around 480,000 distinct CDR3 sequences, around an eighth of them seen just once. Another study also made use of these data, one on yellow fever vaccine responses in identical twins.

Material for sequencing was CD4+ T cells sorted from blood. The receptors here all came from a woman under 30 in good health.

This chain connects TRBV10-2 to TRBJ1-1, with D uncertain. The CDR3 spans 13 residues. Trimming removed 8 bases at V and 1 base at J, with 11 bases between. Germline V CDR1 and CDR2: WSHSY, SAAADI. The DNA of the CDR3 is TGCGCCAGCTTCCGAGGTCAGAACACTGAAGCTTTCTTT. This sequence encodes CASFRGQNTEAFF.

This clonotype was seen a few times. The chain couples TRBV7-2 to TRBJ2-7, with 7 bases identical to TRBD1. CDR1 is SGHTA, CDR2 FQGNSA, per germline. Unmatched junction bases numbered 12, after V lost 6 bases and J lost 4 bases. CDR3 size: 15 residues. The CDR3 coding sequence is TGTGCCAGCAGTTTGCTCGGGGACAGCTATTACGAGCAGTACTTC. Translating gives CASSLLGDSYYEQYF.

The V and J genes are TRBV7-2 and TRBJ2-3, with 7 bases matching TRBD2. Germline CDR1 SGHTA, CDR2 FQGNSA. The J segment lost 4 bases and the V segment lost 5 bases, leaving 15 bases of the junction unmatched. CDR3 length: 17 amino acids. The CDR3 coding sequence is TGTGCCAGCAGCGGAGTCGAAGCGGGGATCAGGCCAGATACGCAGTATTTT. Encoded protein: CASSGVEAGIRPDTQYF.

The rearrangement uses TRBV20-1 and TRBJ2-7; either TRBD1 or TRBD2 may supply D (5 bases each). The CDR3 is made up of 13 amino acids. Germline loops: CDR1 DFQATT, CDR2 SNEGSKA (reference sequence). The V end lost 5 bases, the J end lost 1 base, and 12 bases lay between the germline ends. Written as DNA, the CDR3 is TGCAGTGCTGGGACCGGGCCATCCTACGAGCAGTACTTC. It translates to CSAGTGPSYEQYF.

This clonotype was observed a few times. The rearrangement links TRBV21-1 to TRBJ2-3. TRBV21-1 has pseudogene status. This CDR3 is 15 amino acids long. This CDR3 reads CASSKDEQGTDTQYF. The CDR3 DNA reads as TGTGCCAGCAGCAAAGACGAGCAGGGCACAGATACGCAGTATTTT.

The chain is built from TRBV5-5 and TRBJ2-1, with 8 bases that match TRBD2. Germline V CDR1 and CDR2: SGHKS, YYEKEE (reference sequence). J was trimmed by 0 bases and V by 3 bases; bases with no gene match: 11. The CDR3 runs 18 residues. CDR3: CASSWILSGADSYNEQFF. In nucleotides, the CDR3 is TGTGCCAGCAGCTGGATTCTTAGCGGGGCTGACTCCTACAATGAGCAGTTCTTC.

This clonotype occurred a few times. The chain combines TRBV5-1 with TRBJ2-7; TRBD1 matches at 10 bases. V lost 4 bases and J lost 5; bases outside the gene matches: 9. Germline CDR1 reads SGHRS; CDR2 reads YFSETQ. The CDR3 runs to 15 residues. The CDR3 coding sequence is TGCGCCAGCAGCGCCTCCGGGACAGGGGTACACGAGCAGTACTTC. This gives the protein CASSASGTGVHEQYF.

This clonotype was counted a few times. The V call is TRBV12-3 or TRBV12-4, the J call TRBJ2-5, with 10 bases fitting TRBD2. This CDR3 region has 15 residues. Trimming at V came to 3 bases and at J to 5 bases, leaving 6 bases not matched to a gene. The CDR3 reads CASSFRAGGRETQYF. The CDR3 DNA follows: TGTGCCAGCAGTTTCAGAGCGGGGGGGCGGGAGACCCAGTACTTC.

V and J are TRBV7-9 and TRBJ2-3, with TRBD2 identical over 8 bases. The junction had 7 bases not matched to a gene; V was cut back by 4 bases and J by 4 bases. The V gene's germline CDR1 is SEHNR and CDR2 FQNEAQ (reference sequence). The CDR3 runs 15 residues. CDR3 DNA: TGTGCCAGCAGCTCCTCGGGGGGGCCCCCAGATACGCAGTATTTT. Translating gives CASSSSGGPPDTQYF.

This clonotype was seen ten or more times. V usage is TRBV21-1 and J usage is TRBJ2-1; the table's D call TRBD1 went unverified against the DNA. TRBV21-1 is a listed pseudogene. The CDR3 is made up of 18 amino acids. The CDR3 region is CASSNAVGAGVVYNEQFF. CDR3 DNA sequence: TGTGCCAGCAGCAATGCAGTCGGGGCAGGAGTTGTATACAATGAGCAGTTCTTC.

J is TRBJ2-6 and V is TRBV19; 10 bases agree with TRBD2. Germline-derived CDR1 and CDR2 are LNHDA and SQIVND (reference sequence). Unmatched junction bases numbered 4, after V lost 3 bases and J lost 2 bases. CDR3 length: 17 residues. CDR3 protein: CASSIGLAAAGANVLTF. The DNA of the CDR3 is TGTGCCAGTAGTATCGGACTAGCGGCAGCTGGGGCCAACGTCCTGACTTTC.

This clonotype was detected only a few times. V is TRBV29-1 and J is TRBJ1-5; TRBD1 agrees at 7 bases. V gave up 6 bases and J gave up 0 bases; unmatched junction bases: 2. The germline V gene encodes CDR1 SQVTM and CDR2 ANQGSEA. The CDR3 consists of 13 residues. The CDR3 region is CSVTGDSNQPQHF. Here the CDR3 DNA reads TGCAGCGTAACAGGGGATAGCAATCAGCCCCAGCATTTT.

Notes on this clonotype: A read error may produce the germline difference seen at one junction end. The V gene is TRBV5-1, the J gene TRBJ2-5, with 7 positions matching TRBD1. CDR1 SGHRS and CDR2 YFSETQ come from the germline V gene. There are 15 residues in the CDR3. This chain's CDR3 is CARSLGQQPQETQYF. The CDR3 nucleotides read TGCGCCAGAAGCTTGGGACAGCAACCCCAAGAGACCCAGTACTTC.

This clonotype was recorded a few times. The gene calls are TRBV12-3 or TRBV12-4 and TRBJ2-7; 9 nucleotides match TRBD2. There are 14 residues in the CDR3. V shed 6 bases and J 2 bases; nucleotides not matched to a gene: 5. This CDR3 is CASSLAGFAYEQYF. The CDR3 region has the DNA TGTGCCAGCAGCCTAGCGGGATTCGCCTACGAGCAGTACTTC.

This clonotype was picked up a small number of times. The V call is TRBV7-2, the J call TRBJ2-1, with D possibly being TRBD2 (6 bases). The CDR3 length is 15 residues. Germline V gives CDR1 SGHTA, CDR2 FQGNSA. V lost 0 bases, J lost 8 bases, and 14 bases lay in between. This CDR3 reads CASSLAWDFNYEQFF. The CDR3 DNA is TGTGCCAGCAGCTTAGCGTGGGACTTTAACTATGAGCAGTTCTTC.

The genes are TRBV20-1 and TRBJ2-1; D possibly corresponds to TRBD2 (6 bases). The germline V and J ends were trimmed by 3 bases and 16 bases, with 19 bases remaining between them. CDR1 is DFQATT and CDR2 is SNEGSKA in the germline V gene (reference sequence). The CDR3 sequence is 12 residues long. CDR3 loop: CSASDGRDSGFF. In DNA form, the CDR3 reads TGCAGTGCTAGCGACGGACGGGACTCTGGATTCTTC.

The CDR3 DNA sequence: TGTGCCAGCAGCCAGCTAGGATCCGGGGCCAACGTCCTGACTTTC. Translated, it gives CASSQLGSGANVLTF. This sequence joins TRBV4-2 and TRBJ2-6, with D unclear. This CDR3 has 15 residues. In germline, CDR1 is LGHNA, CDR2 YNFKEQ. Between the trimmed V and J ends, which lost 3 bases and 4 bases, there was a span of 10 bases.

This clonotype was found a few times. V usage is TRBV11-2 and J usage is TRBJ2-1; D tentatively reads TRBD1 or TRBD2 (6 bases each). The germline V gene has CDR1 SGHAT and CDR2 FQNNGV. Deletions cut 5 bases from V and 7 bases from J, with 21 bases between. This CDR3 has 16 amino acids. CDR3 nucleotide sequence: TGTGCCAGCAGCCCTGTTTGGGGGGCGGAAGGGAATGAGCAGTTCTTC. The encoded protein is CASSPVWGAEGNEQFF.

This clonotype was detected a few times. This rearrangement joins TRBV6-5 to TRBJ1-1, with no clear D. Per germline, CDR1 MNHEY and CDR2 SVGAGI. V was pared by 0 bases and J by 0 bases, with 14 bases between. This CDR3 contains 17 residues. In nucleotides, the CDR3 is TGTGCCAGCAGTTACTCCGGAGGTGGCAGCATGAACACTGAAGCTTTCTTT. Its translation: CASSYSGGGSMNTEAFF.